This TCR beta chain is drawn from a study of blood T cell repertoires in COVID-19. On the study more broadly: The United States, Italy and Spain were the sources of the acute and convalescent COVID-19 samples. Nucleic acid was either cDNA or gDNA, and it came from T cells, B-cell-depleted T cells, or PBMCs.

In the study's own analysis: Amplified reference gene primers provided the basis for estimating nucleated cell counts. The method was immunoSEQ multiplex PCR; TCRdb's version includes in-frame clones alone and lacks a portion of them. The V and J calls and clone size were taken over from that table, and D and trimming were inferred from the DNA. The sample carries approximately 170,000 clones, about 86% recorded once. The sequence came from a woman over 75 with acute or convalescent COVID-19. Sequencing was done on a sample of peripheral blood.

The CDR3 DNA follows: TGTGCCAGCAGGCTCGCTTCAGACCGAGGCGGCTACACCTTC. Translation: CASRLASDRGGYTF. The J gene is TRBJ1-2, the V gene TRBV28; no clear D gene. V was shortened by 6 bases and J by 8 bases, with 19 bases between the two germline ends. Per the germline V gene, CDR1 is MDHEN and CDR2 is SYDVKM. The CDR3 loop spans 14 amino acids.